Listed below are T cell receptor beta chains from one sample, sequenced in a study of PD-L1 blockade in urothelial cancer. Sequenced by immunoSEQ multiplex PCR; TCRdb stores in-frame clones only, minus some. The sample records about 70,000 clones, roughly 90% being singletons. The source was PBMCs, collected around atezolizumab (anti-PD-L1) treatment. The source of these receptors is a man aged 65-85 years with urothelial cancer. The CDR3 runs from the conserved cysteine through the conserved F or W. A D gene is named only where the DNA matches it firmly. Size values are once, few and many counts, or a class for expanded clones, and some rows have none.

CDR3aa,CDR3nt,len,d_gene,abundance,j_gene,v_gene
CASSIAGGNTEAFF,TGTGCCAGTAGTATAGCAGGGGGCAACACTGAAGCTTTCTTT,14,TRBD1,few,TRBJ1-1,TRBV19
CASSNLGAGEQYF,TGTGCCAGTAGTAATCTAGGGGCCGGCGAGCAGTACTTC,13,.,.,TRBJ2-7,TRBV19
CASSEVLDTEAFF,TGTGCCAGCAGTGAGGTTCTAGACACTGAAGCTTTCTTT,13,.,.,TRBJ1-1,TRBV6-1
CASRRDGPYEQYF,TGTGCCAGCAGGCGGGACGGCCCCTACGAGCAGTACTTC,13,.,.,TRBJ2-7,TRBV6-1
CASTQSLTGGGYEQYF,TGTGCCAGCACCCAAAGTCTGACAGGGGGCGGGTACGAGCAGTACTTC,16,TRBD1,.,TRBJ2-7,TRBV11-2
CSASVRGEQYF,TGCAGTGCTAGTGTAAGGGGCGAGCAGTACTTC,11,.,few,TRBJ2-7,TRBV20-1
CASSIIEGSPKLFF,TGTGCCAGTAGTATAATAGAGGGCAGCCCGAAACTGTTTTTT,14,.,.,TRBJ1-4,TRBV19
CATSMQGLAGELFF,TGTGCCACCTCAATGCAGGGGTTGGCCGGGGAGCTGTTTTTT,14,.,.,TRBJ2-2,TRBV5-4
CASSFYSTSYGYTF,TGTGCCAGCAGTTTCTACAGTACCTCCTATGGCTACACCTTC,14,.,.,TRBJ1-2,TRBV28
CASRRQAGANVLTF,TGTGCCAGCAGGAGACAGGCTGGGGCCAACGTCCTGACTTTC,14,.,.,TRBJ2-6,TRBV2
CASSPRTIESDTQYF,TGTGCCAGCTCGCCCCGGACTATAGAGTCAGATACGCAGTATTTT,15,.,once,TRBJ2-3,TRBV18
CASSIYGTEKTQYF,TGTGCCAGTAGTATATATGGGACAGAGAAGACCCAGTACTTC,14,TRBD1,.,TRBJ2-5,TRBV19
CATSGGYSGRAGTDTQYF,TGTGCCACCAGCGGAGGGTATAGCGGGAGGGCTGGCACAGATACGCAGTATTTT,18,TRBD2,.,TRBJ2-3,TRBV15
CASSAHGTPNTGELFF,TGTGCCAGCAGCGCACACGGGACACCTAACACCGGGGAGCTGTTTTTT,16,.,.,TRBJ2-2,TRBV9
CASSVGSSGSRGGELFF,TGTGCCAGCAGCGTGGGGAGCAGCGGGTCTCGGGGCGGGGAGCTGTTTTTT,17,.,.,TRBJ2-2,TRBV9
CASSPRPSEQYF,TGTGCCAGCAGTCCCCGTCCGTCCGAGCAGTACTTC,12,.,.,TRBJ2-7,TRBV6-5
CASSPLTGGTQYF,TGTGCCAGCAGCCCCCTCACGGGGGGTACGCAGTATTTT,13,TRBD2,.,TRBJ2-3,TRBV5-4
CASSPPPAGTQYF,TGTGCCAGCAGCCCCCCCCCGGCAGGGACCCAGTACTTC,13,.,.,TRBJ2-5,TRBV6-6
CASSSGLAHNEQFF,TGTGCCAGCAGCTCGGGACTAGCCCACAATGAGCAGTTCTTC,14,TRBD2,.,TRBJ2-1,TRBV7-3
CSIRTGSMNTGELFF,TGCAGCATTCGAACCGGGTCGATGAACACCGGGGAGCTGTTTTTT,15,.,once,TRBJ2-2,TRBV29-1
CASSLPGSNNEQFF,TGCGCCAGCAGCTTACCAGGGTCAAACAATGAGCAGTTCTTC,14,.,.,TRBJ2-1,TRBV5-1
CASSESRAGGNQPQHF,TGCGCCAGCAGTGAGTCGCGGGCAGGGGGCAACCAGCCCCAGCATTTT,16,TRBD1,.,TRBJ1-5,TRBV10-2
CASSSNRDRGSYEQYF,TGCGCCAGCAGCTCCAACCGGGACAGGGGATCCTACGAGCAGTACTTC,16,TRBD1,.,TRBJ2-7,TRBV5-1
CASSDLWDRVNQPQHF,TGTGCCAGCAGTGATCTTTGGGACAGGGTCAATCAGCCCCAGCATTTT,16,TRBD1,.,TRBJ1-5,TRBV6-1
CASSLGALGGAFF,TGTGCCAGCAGTTTAGGGGCGTTGGGTGGTGCTTTCTTT,13,.,.,TRBJ1-1,TRBV28
CASRPDRGLHYGYTF,TGTGCCAGCAGACCCGACAGGGGGCTACACTATGGCTACACCTTC,15,TRBD1,.,TRBJ1-2,TRBV28
CASSFGGSSYEQYF,TGCGCCAGCAGCTTCGGGGGGAGCTCCTACGAGCAGTACTTC,14,TRBD2,.,TRBJ2-7,TRBV5-1
CASSSQRASEKLFF,TGCGCCAGCAGCTCCCAGAGGGCTAGTGAAAAACTGTTTTTT,14,.,.,TRBJ1-4,TRBV5-1
CASSIDQGTGGETQYF,TGTGCCAGTAGTATAGATCAAGGGACAGGGGGAGAGACCCAGTACTTC,16,TRBD1,.,TRBJ2-5,TRBV19